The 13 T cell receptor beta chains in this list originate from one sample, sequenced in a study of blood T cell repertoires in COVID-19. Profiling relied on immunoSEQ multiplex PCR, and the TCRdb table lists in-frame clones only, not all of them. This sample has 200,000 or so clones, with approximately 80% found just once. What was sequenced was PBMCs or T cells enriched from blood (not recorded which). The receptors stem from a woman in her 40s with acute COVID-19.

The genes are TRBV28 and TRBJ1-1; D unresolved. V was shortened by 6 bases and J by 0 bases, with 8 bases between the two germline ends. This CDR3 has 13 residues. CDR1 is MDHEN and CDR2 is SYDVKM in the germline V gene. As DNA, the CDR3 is TGTGCCAGCAGGGGCCGGATGAACACTGAAGCTTTCTTT. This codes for CASRGRMNTEAFF.

The chain's CDR3 is CAWSALRGETQYF. The CDR3 DNA reads TGTGCCTGGAGCGCCTTAAGGGGAGAGACCCAGTACTTC. This sequence joins TRBV30 and TRBJ2-5; D is perhaps TRBD1 (5 bases). This CDR3 region has 13 residues. Looked up from germline, CDR1 is GTSNPN and CDR2 is SVGIG (reference sequence). V shed 3 bases and J shed 4 bases, with 12 bases lying between them.

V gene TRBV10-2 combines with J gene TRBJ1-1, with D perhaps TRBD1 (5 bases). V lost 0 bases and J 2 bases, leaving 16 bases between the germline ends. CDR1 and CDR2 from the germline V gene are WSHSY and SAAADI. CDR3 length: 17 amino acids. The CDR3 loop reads CASSESWAGNPNTEAFF. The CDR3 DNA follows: TGCGCCAGCAGTGAGTCCTGGGCAGGGAATCCCAACACTGAAGCTTTCTTT.

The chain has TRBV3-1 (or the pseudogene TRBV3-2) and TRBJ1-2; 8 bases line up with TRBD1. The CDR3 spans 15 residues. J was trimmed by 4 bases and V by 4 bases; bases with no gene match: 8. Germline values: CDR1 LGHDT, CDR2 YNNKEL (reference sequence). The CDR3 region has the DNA TGTGCCAGCAGCCGTGCAGGGGGCATTGGCTATGGCTACACCTTC. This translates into CASSRAGGIGYGYTF.

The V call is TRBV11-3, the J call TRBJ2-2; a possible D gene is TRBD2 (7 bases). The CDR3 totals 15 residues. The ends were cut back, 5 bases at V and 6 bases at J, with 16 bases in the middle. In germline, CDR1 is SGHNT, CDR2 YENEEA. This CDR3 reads CASSPARGAPGELFF. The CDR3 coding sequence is TGTGCCAGCAGCCCCGCTCGGGGGGCCCCCGGGGAGCTGTTTTTT.

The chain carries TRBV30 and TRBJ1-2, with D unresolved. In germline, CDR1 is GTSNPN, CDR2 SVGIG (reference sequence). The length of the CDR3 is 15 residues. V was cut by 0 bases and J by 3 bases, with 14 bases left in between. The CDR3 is CAWSVRVRYDYGYTF. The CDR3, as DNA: TGTGCCTGGAGTGTACGGGTACGATACGACTATGGCTACACCTTC.

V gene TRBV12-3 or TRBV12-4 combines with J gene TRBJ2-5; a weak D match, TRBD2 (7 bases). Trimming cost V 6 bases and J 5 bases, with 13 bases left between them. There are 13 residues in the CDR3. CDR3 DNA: TGTGCCAGCAGGGGGGGGCGGCTCGAGACCCAGTACTTC. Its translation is CASRGGRLETQYF.

This CDR3 reads CASSAGGDRGNEKLFF. In DNA, the CDR3 is TGTGCCAGCAGCGCCGGTGGGGACAGGGGGAATGAAAAACTGTTTTTT. The V and J genes are TRBV9 and TRBJ1-4, with 11 bases that match TRBD1. Germline CDR1 and CDR2: SGDLS and YYNGEE. V dropped 3 bases and J dropped 5; count of bases not matched to a gene: 6. This CDR3 comprises 16 residues.

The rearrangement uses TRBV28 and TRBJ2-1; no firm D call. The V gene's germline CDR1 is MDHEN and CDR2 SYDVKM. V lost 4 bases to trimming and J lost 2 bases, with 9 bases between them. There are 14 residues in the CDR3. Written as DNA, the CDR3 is TGTGCCAGCAGTTCTTCTGAGCCCTACAATGAGCAGTTCTTC. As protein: CASSSSEPYNEQFF.

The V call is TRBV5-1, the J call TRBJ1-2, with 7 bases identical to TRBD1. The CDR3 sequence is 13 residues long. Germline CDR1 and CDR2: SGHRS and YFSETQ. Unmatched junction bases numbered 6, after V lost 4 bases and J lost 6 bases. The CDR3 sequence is CASSLGQQDGYTF. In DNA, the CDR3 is TGCGCCAGCAGCCTGGGACAGCAGGATGGCTACACCTTC.

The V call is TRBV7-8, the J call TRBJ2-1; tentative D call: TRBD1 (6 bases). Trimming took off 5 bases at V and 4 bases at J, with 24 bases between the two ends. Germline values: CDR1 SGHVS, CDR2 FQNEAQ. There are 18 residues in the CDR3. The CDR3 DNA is TGTGCCAGCAGCCCCCCCGCCGGTCCGGGGACAATTTACAATGAGCAGTTCTTC. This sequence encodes CASSPPAGPGTIYNEQFF.

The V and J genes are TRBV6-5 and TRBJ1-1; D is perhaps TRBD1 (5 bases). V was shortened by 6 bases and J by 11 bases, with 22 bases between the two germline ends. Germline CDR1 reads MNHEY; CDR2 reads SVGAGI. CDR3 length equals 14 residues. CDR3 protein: CASSPGGERGRAFF. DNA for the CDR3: TGTGCCAGCAGCCCGGGGGGGGAACGTGGGCGGGCTTTCTTT.

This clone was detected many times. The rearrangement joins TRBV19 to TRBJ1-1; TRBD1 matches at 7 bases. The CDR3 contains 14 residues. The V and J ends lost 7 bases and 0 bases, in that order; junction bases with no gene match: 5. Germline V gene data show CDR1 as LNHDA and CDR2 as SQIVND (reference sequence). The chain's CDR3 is CASIPTGMNTEAFF. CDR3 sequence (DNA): TGTGCCAGTATCCCGACAGGGATGAACACTGAAGCTTTCTTT.